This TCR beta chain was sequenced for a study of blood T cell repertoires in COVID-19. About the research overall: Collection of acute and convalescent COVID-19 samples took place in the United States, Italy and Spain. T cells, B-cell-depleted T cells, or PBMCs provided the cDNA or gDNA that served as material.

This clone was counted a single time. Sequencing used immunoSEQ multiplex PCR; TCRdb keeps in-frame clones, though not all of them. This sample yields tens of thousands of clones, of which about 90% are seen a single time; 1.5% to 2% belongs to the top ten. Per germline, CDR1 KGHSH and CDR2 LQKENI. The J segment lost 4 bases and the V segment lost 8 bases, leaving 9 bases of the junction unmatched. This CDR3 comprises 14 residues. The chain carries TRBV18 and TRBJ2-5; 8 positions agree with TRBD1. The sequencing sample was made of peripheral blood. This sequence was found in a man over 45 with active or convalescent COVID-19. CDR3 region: CASVLTGGSETQYF. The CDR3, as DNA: TGTGCCAGCGTCCTAACAGGGGGTTCAGAGACCCAGTACTTC.